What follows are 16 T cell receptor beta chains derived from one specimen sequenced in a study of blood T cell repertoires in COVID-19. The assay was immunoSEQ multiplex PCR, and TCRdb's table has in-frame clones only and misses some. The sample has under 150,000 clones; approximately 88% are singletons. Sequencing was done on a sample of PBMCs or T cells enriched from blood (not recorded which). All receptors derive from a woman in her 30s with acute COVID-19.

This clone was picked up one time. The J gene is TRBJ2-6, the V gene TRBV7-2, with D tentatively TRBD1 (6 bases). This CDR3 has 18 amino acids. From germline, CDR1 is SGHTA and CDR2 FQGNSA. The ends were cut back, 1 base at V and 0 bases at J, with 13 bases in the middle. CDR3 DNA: TGTGCCAGCAGCTTAGGGACAGCCCCCTTCTCTGGGGCCAACGTCCTGACTTTC. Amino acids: CASSLGTAPFSGANVLTF.

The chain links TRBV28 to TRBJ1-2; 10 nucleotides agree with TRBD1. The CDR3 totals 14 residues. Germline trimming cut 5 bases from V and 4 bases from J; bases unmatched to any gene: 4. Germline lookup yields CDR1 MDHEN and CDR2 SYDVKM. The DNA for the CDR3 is TGTGCCAGCAGTCTGACAGGGGGCGCCTATGGCTACACCTTC. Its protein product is CASSLTGGAYGYTF.

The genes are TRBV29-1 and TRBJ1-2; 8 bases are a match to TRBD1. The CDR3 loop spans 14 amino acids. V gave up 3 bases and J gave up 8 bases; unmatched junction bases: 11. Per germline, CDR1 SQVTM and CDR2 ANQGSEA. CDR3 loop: CSVEGTTGDGGYTF. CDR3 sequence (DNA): TGCAGCGTTGAGGGAACGACAGGGGACGGGGGCTACACCTTC.

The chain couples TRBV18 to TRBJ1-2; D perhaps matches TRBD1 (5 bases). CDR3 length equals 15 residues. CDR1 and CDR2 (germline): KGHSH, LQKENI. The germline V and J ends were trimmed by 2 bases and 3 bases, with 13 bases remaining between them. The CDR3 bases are TGTGCCAGCTCACCAAGCGGGGGACGGCACTATGGCTACACCTTC. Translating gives CASSPSGGRHYGYTF.

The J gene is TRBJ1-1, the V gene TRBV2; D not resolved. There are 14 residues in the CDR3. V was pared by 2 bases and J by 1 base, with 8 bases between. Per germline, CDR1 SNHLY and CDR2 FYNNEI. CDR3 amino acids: CASSEQQRNTEAFF. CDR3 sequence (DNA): TGTGCCAGCAGTGAACAACAAAGGAACACTGAAGCTTTCTTT.

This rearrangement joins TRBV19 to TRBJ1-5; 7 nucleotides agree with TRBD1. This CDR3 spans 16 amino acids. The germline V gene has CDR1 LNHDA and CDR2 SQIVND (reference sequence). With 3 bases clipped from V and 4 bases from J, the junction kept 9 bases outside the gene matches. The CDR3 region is CASSIAWAGGNQPQHF. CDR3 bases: TGTGCCAGTAGTATTGCGTGGGCAGGGGGTAATCAGCCCCAGCATTTT.

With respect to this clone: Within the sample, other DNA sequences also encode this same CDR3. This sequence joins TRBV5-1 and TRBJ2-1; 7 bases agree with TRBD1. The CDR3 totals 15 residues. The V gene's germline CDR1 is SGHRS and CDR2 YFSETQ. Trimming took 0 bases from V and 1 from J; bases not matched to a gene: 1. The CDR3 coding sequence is TGCGCCAGCAGCTTGGAGACAGGGTCCTACAATGAGCAGTTCTTC. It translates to CASSLETGSYNEQFF.

The CDR3 DNA sequence: TGTGCCAGCAGCAGGGAGGTAGGGTACACTGAAGCTTTCTTT. Translation gives CASSREVGYTEAFF. The gene calls are TRBV9 and TRBJ1-1; D is undetermined. CDR1 is SGDLS and CDR2 is YYNGEE in the germline V gene. The V end lost 4 bases, the J end lost 3 bases, and 13 bases lay between the germline ends. This CDR3 contains 14 residues.

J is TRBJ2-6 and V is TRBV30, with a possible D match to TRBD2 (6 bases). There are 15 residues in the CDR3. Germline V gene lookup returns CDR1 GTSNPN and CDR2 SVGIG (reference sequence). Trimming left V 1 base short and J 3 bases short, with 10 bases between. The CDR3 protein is CAWSDWGVGANVLTF. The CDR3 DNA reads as TGTGCCTGGAGTGATTGGGGGGTTGGGGCCAACGTCCTGACTTTC.

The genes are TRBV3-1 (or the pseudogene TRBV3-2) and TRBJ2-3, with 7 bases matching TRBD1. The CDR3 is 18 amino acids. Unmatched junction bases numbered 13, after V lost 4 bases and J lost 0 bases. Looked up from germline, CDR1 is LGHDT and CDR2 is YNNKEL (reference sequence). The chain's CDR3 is CASSPLPGQRPSTDTQYF. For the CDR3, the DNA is TGTGCCAGCAGCCCCCTGCCGGGACAGAGACCTAGCACAGATACGCAGTATTTT.

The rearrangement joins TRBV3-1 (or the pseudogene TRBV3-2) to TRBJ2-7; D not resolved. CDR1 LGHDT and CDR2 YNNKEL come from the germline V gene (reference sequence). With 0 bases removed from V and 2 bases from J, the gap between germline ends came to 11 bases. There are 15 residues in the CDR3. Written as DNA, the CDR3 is TGTGCCAGCAGCCAAGACTTAAGCAGCGCCTACGAGCAGTACTTC. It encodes CASSQDLSSAYEQYF.

The CDR3 nucleotides read TGTGCCAGCAGCTTAGGGACTAGCGGGAGCCTAGATACGCAGTATTTT. This encodes CASSLGTSGSLDTQYF. The rearrangement uses TRBV11-2 and TRBJ2-3; 13 nucleotides match TRBD2. The CDR3 consists of 16 residues. The V and J ends lost 1 base and 5 bases, in that order; junction bases with no gene match: 3. Per germline, CDR1 SGHAT and CDR2 FQNNGV.

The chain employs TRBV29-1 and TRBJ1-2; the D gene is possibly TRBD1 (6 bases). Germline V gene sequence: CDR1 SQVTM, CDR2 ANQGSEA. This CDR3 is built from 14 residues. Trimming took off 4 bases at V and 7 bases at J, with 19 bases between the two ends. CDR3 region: CSVASTQGWGGYTF. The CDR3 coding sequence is TGCAGCGTTGCATCTACACAGGGCTGGGGTGGCTACACCTTC.

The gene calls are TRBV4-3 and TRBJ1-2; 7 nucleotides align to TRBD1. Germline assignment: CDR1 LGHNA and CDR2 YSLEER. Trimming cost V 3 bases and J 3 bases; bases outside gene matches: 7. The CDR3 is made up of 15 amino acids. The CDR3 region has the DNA TGCGCCAGCAGCCATAACAGGGGAGGTGACTATGGCTACACCTTC. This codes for CASSHNRGGDYGYTF.

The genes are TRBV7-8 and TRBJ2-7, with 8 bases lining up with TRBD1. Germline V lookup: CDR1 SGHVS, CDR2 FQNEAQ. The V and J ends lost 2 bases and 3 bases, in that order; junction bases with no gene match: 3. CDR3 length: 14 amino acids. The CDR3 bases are TGTGCCAGCAGCTTAACAGGGGGTGTCTACGAGCAGTACTTC. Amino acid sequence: CASSLTGGVYEQYF.

CDR3 nucleotides: TGCGCCAGCAGCCACATGGTGCGTCGGGGAATGAACACTGAAGCTTTCTTT. Translating it yields CASSHMVRRGMNTEAFF. This chain uses TRBV4-1 with TRBJ1-1; D is undetermined. The CDR3 totals 17 residues. Trimming removed 3 bases at V and 0 bases at J, with 17 bases between. Germline CDR1 reads MGHRA; CDR2 reads YSYEKL.